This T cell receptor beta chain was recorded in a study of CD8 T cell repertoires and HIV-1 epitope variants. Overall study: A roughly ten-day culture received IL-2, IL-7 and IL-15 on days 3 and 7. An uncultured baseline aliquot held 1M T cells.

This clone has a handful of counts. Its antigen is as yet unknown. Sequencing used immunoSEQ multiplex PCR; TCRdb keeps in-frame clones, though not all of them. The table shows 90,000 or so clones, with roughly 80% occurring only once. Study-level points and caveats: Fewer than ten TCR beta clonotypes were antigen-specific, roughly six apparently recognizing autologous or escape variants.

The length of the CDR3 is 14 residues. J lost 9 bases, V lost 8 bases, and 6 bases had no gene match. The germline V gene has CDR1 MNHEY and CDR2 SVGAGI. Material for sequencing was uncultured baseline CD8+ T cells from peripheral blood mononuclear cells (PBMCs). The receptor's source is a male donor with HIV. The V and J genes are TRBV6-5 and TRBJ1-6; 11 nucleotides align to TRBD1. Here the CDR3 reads CASCRTGGGSPLHF. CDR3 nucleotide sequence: TGTGCCAGCTGCCGGACAGGGGGCGGTTCACCCCTCCACTTT.